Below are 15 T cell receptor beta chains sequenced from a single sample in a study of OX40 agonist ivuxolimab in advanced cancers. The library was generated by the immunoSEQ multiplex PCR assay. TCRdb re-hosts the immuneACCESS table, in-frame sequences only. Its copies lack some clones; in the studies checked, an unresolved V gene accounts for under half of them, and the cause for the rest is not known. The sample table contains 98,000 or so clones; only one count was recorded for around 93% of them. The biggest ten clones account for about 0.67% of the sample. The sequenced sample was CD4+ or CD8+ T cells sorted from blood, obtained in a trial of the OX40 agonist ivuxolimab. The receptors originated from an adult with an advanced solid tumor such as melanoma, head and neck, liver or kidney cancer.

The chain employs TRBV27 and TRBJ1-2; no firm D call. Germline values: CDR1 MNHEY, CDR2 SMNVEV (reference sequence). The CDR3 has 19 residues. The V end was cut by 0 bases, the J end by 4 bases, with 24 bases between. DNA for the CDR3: TGTGCCAGCAGTTTATCTTATCGGAGGACCTTCGAAACCCGCTATGGCTACACCTTC. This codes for CASSLSYRRTFETRYGYTF.

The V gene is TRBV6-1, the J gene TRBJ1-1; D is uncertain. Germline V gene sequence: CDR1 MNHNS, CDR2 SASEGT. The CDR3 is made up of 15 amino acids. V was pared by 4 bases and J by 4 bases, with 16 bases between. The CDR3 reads CASSVRGRGITEAFF. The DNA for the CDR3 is TGTGCCAGCAGTGTCAGAGGCCGAGGGATCACTGAAGCTTTCTTT.

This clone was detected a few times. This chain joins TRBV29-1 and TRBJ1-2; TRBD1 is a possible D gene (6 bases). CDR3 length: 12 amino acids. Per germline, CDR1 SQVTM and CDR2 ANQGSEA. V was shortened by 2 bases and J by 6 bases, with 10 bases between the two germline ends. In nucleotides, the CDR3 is TGCAGCGTTGAAAGGGCAGGGGATGGCTACACCTTC. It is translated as CSVERAGDGYTF. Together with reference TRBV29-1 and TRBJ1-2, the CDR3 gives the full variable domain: SAVISQKPSRDICQRGTSLTIQCQVDSQVTMMFWYRQQPGQSLTLIATANQGSEATYESGFVIDKFPISRPNLTFSTLTVSNMSPEDSSIYLCSVERAGDGYTFGSGTRLTVV.

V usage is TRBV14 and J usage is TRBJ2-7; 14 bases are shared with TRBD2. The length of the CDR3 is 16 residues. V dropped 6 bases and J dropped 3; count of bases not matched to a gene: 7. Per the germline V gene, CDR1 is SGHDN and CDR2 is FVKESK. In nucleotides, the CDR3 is TGTGCCAGCAGTTTCGGGACTAGCGGGAGTAGCTACGAGCAGTACTTC. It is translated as CASSFGTSGSSYEQYF.

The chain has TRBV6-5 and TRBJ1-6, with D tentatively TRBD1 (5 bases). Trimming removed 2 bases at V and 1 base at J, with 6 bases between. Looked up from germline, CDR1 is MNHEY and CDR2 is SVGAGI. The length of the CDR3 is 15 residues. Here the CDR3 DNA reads TGTGCCAGCAGTTACGGGGGGTCCTATAATTCACCCCTCCACTTT. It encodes CASSYGGSYNSPLHF.

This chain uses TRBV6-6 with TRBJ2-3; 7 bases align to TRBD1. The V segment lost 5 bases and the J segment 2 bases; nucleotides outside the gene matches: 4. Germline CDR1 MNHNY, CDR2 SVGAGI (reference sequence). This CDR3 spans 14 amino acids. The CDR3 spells CASSTGQNTDTQYF. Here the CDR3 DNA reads TGTGCCAGCAGTACGGGACAGAACACAGATACGCAGTATTTT.

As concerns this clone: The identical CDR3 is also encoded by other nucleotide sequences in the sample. The CDR3 nucleotides are TGTGCCAGCTCACCCGACAGGGGGAATGAAAAACTGTTTTTT. This translates into CASSPDRGNEKLFF. V gene TRBV18 combines with J gene TRBJ1-4, with TRBD1 matching over 9 bases. Trimming cost V 3 bases and J 5 bases; bases outside gene matches: 1. Germline CDR1 and CDR2: KGHSH and LQKENI. This CDR3 has 14 residues.

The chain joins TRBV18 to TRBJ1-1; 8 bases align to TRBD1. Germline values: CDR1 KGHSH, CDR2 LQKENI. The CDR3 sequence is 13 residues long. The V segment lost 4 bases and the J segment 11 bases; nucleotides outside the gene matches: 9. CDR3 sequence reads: CASSLAGGDSAFF. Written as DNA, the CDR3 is TGTGCCAGCTCACTCGCAGGGGGCGATTCGGCTTTCTTT.

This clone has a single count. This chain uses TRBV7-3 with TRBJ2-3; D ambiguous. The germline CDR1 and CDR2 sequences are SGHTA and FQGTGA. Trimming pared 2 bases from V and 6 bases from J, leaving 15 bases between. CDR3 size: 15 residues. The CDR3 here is CASSLSSSRSDTQYF. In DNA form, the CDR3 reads TGTGCCAGCAGCTTATCGTCTAGTAGGAGTGATACGCAGTATTTT.

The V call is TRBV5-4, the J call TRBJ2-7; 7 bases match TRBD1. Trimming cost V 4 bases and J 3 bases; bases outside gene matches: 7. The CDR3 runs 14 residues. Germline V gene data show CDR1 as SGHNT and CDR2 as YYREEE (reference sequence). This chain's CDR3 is CASSRNRGDYEQYF. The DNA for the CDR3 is TGTGCCAGCAGCAGAAACAGGGGAGACTACGAGCAGTACTTC.

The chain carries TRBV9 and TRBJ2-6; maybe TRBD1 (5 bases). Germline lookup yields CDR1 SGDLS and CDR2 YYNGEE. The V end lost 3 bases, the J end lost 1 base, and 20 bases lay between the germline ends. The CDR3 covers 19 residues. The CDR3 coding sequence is TGTGCCAGCAGCGCTTTCATGAGCCAGGGCAGTTCTGGGGCCAACGTCCTGACTTTC. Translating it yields CASSAFMSQGSSGANVLTF.

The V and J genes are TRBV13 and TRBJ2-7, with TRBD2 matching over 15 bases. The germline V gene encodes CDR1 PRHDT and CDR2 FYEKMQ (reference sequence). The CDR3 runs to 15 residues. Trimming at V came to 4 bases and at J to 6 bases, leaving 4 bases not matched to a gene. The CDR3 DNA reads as TGTGCCAGCAGCTCAGGACTAGCGGGGGGGCGCGAGCAGTACTTC. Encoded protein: CASSSGLAGGREQYF.

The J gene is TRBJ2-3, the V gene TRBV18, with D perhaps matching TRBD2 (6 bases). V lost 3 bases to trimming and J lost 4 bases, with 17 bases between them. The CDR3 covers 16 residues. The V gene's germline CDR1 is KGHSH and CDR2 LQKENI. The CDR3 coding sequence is TGTGCCAGCTCACCGGGACTCCCAAGCATCGCAGATACGCAGTATTTT. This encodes CASSPGLPSIADTQYF.

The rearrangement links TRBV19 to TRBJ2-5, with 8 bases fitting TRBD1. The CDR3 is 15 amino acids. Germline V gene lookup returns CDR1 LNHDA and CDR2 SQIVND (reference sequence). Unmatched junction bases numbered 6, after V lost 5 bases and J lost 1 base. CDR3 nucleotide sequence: TGTGCCAGTAGTTTCCGGACAGGGTCCCAAGAGACCCAGTACTTC. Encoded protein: CASSFRTGSQETQYF.

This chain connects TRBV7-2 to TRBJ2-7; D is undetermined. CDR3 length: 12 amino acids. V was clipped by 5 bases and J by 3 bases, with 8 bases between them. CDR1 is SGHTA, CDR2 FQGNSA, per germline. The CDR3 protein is CASSPTDYEQYF. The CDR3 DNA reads TGTGCCAGCAGCCCAACCGACTACGAGCAGTACTTC.